Following are 26 T cell receptor beta chains from one sample sequenced in a study of molecular identifiers for immune sequencing clone quantification (dated by TCRdb to between 2018 and 2020). Library preparation employed PCR. TCRdb shows the sequencer as NextSeq 500. TCRdb trimmed the raw reads at Q25, called clones with MiXCR and kept productive beta chains. Every entry covers one CDR3 protein and lists the most common genes and DNA from its rows. This sample has hundreds of thousands of distinct CDR3 sequences in its table, and approximately 24% of those were observed once. Of the sample, around 0.78% falls within the top ten clones. The sequencing input was naive CD8+ T cells from blood, with Jurkat cell RNA spiked in. In light of the paper, this sample's cell subset or site label describes: FACS-sorted CD8+CD4-CCR7+CD45RA+ naive T cells. The receptors come from a human donor in good health. Some libraries in this study had Jurkat cell RNA spiked in.

This clonotype was picked up many times. This chain uses TRBV20-1 with TRBJ2-5, with D unresolved. The CDR3 extends over 14 amino acids. V gave up 4 bases and J gave up 2 bases, with 14 bases separating them. Germline V gene lookup returns CDR1 DFQATT and CDR2 SNEGSKA (reference sequence). CDR3 sequence (DNA): TGCAGTGCTACCGGGTTCCTGGGGCAAGAGACCCAGTACTTC. Translation: CSATGFLGQETQYF.

Ten or more counts support this clonotype. This chain connects TRBV28 to TRBJ2-5; TRBD2 agrees at 13 bases. Germline values: CDR1 MDHEN, CDR2 SYDVKM. J was trimmed by 0 bases and V by 5 bases; bases with no gene match: 3. The CDR3 is 16 amino acids. CDR3 sequence (DNA): TGTGCCAGCAGTACTGGACTAGCGGGAGACCAAGAGACCCAGTACTTC. Amino acids: CASSTGLAGDQETQYF.

With respect to this clonotype: A much bigger clone sits one base away, suggesting this may be a read error. The chain uses TRBV12-3 or TRBV12-4 and TRBJ1-2, with no clear D. This CDR3 spans 13 amino acids. CDR3 coding DNA: TGTGTCAGCAGCCCGCTGGTTAACTATGGCTACACCTTC. Encoded protein: CVSSPLVNYGYTF.

This clonotype came up a few times. The V gene is TRBV19, the J gene TRBJ2-1; 11 bases fit TRBD2. V dropped 3 bases and J dropped 4; count of bases not matched to a gene: 2. The V gene's germline CDR1 is LNHDA and CDR2 SQIVND (reference sequence). CDR3 length: 15 amino acids. The CDR3 sequence is CASSISGGGYNEQFF. DNA for the CDR3: TGTGCCAGTAGTATTAGCGGGGGGGGGTACAATGAGCAGTTCTTC. Drawing the rest from reference TRBV19 and TRBJ2-1, the complete variable domain is DGGITQSPKYLFRKEGQNVTLSCEQNLNHDAMYWYRQDPGQGLRLIYYSQIVNDFQKGDIAEGYSVSREKKESFPLTVTSAQKNPTAFYLCASSISGGGYNEQFFGPGTRLTVL.

Only one count was recorded for this clonotype. This may stem from a read error, because a much larger clone lies one nucleotide away. The J gene is TRBJ2-7, the V gene TRBV5-1; D unclear. This CDR3 spans 12 amino acids. CDR1 is SGHRS and CDR2 is YFSETQ in the germline V gene. CDR3 in DNA: TGCGCCAGCTGCTTGAACATGTACGAGCAGTACTTC. This translates into CASCLNMYEQYF.

As to this clonotype: Just one base apart from a much larger clone, this may be a read error. The gene calls are TRBV12-3 or TRBV12-4 and TRBJ1-2; D possibly corresponds to TRBD1 (6 bases). Trimming took off 4 bases at V and 6 bases at J, with 9 bases between the two ends. CDR3 size: 12 residues. CDR3 sequence: CASSSGVHGYTF. The CDR3 nucleotides read TGTGCCAGCAGTTCAGGGGTACATGGCTACACCTTC.

Turning to this clonotype: Since a much larger clone is just one base distant, this may be a read error. DNA for the CDR3: TGTGCCAGCAGTTCCCCGGTTAGCGCCTCCTACGATGAGCAGTTCTTC. It is translated as CASSSPVSASYDEQFF. V usage is TRBV6-2 or TRBV6-3 and J usage is TRBJ2-1; tentative D call: TRBD2 (5 bases). The CDR3 length is 16 residues. CDR1 MNHEY and CDR2 SVGEGT come from the germline V gene.

Details on this clonotype: A much larger clone sits a single nucleotide away, making a read error possible. The CDR3 region has the DNA TGTGCCAGCAGCATAGCGAAGACCCAGTACTTC. It is translated as CASSIAKTQYF. V gene TRBV6-2 or TRBV6-3 combines with J gene TRBJ2-5, with a possible D match to TRBD2 (5 bases). Trimming removed 6 bases from V and 6 bases from J, with 8 bases in between. Germline V gene data show CDR1 as MNHEY and CDR2 as SVGEGT. The CDR3 covers 11 residues.

This chain joins TRBV12-3 or TRBV12-4 and TRBJ1-2; D gene uncertain. Trimming stripped 4 bases from V and 6 bases from J, with 15 bases between. The CDR3 loop spans 14 amino acids. The CDR3 DNA follows: TGTGCCAGCAGTTCGTTGTCTGGCTTAGATGGCTACACCTTC. This codes for CASSSLSGLDGYTF.

This clonotype was seen at least ten times. This rearrangement joins TRBV6-5 to TRBJ2-1, with D maybe TRBD2 (5 bases). The CDR3 length is 13 residues. Per germline, CDR1 MNHEY and CDR2 SVGAGI. Trimming stripped 2 bases from V and 5 bases from J, with 7 bases between. The CDR3: CASSYSGDNEQFF. In DNA, the CDR3 is TGTGCCAGCAGTTACAGCGGAGACAATGAGCAGTTCTTC.

This clonotype showed up just a few times. The rearrangement joins TRBV7-2 to TRBJ2-7; either TRBD1 or TRBD2 may supply D (5 bases each). Germline V gene lookup returns CDR1 SGHTA and CDR2 FQGNSA. Between the trimmed V and J ends, which lost 5 bases and 3 bases, there was a span of 20 bases. The CDR3 covers 16 residues. The CDR3 sequence is CASSPGTAYSYYEQYF. The CDR3 DNA follows: TGTGCCAGCAGCCCAGGGACGGCGTACAGCTACTACGAGCAGTACTTC.

This clonotype was picked up a small number of times. This chain links TRBV12-3 or TRBV12-4 with TRBJ2-7, with unresolved D. The CDR3 has 13 residues. Trimming removed 5 bases at V and 0 bases at J, with 8 bases between. The CDR3 protein is CASSPPPSYEQYF. The CDR3 coding sequence is TGTGCCAGCAGTCCCCCCCCCTCCTACGAGCAGTACTTC.

Ten or more counts support this clonotype. V is TRBV20-1 and J is TRBJ1-4; TRBD1 is a possible D gene (6 bases). From germline, CDR1 is DFQATT and CDR2 SNEGSKA (reference sequence). V was cut by 1 base and J by 6 bases, with 12 bases left in between. CDR3 length equals 14 residues. CDR3 in amino acids: CSARVAQGDEKLFF. The CDR3 region has the DNA TGCAGTGCTAGAGTCGCACAGGGTGATGAAAAACTGTTTTTT.

This clonotype was detected many times. CDR3 nucleotides: TGTGCCAGCAGCGTGGGACAGTCCACTGAAGCTTTCTTT. It is translated as CASSVGQSTEAFF. J is TRBJ1-1 and V is TRBV11-2, with 7 bases that match TRBD1. The CDR3 is 13 residues long. CDR1 is SGHAT and CDR2 is FQNNGV in the germline V gene. The V segment lost 5 bases and the J segment 4 bases; nucleotides outside the gene matches: 4.

This clonotype occurred a few times. The chain employs TRBV13 and TRBJ2-7; tentatively, D is TRBD1 (6 bases). V was pared by 5 bases and J by 2 bases, with 16 bases between. This CDR3 is 15 amino acids long. Germline V gene sequence: CDR1 PRHDT, CDR2 FYEKMQ (reference sequence). CDR3 protein: CASSPKGVIAYEQYF. CDR3 in DNA: TGTGCCAGCAGCCCGAAGGGGGTCATTGCCTACGAGCAGTACTTC.

This clonotype came up many times. The CDR3 protein is CASSLRGNSYEQYF. CDR3 DNA: TGTGCCAGCAGTCTCCGGGGCAACTCCTACGAGCAGTACTTC. The chain recombines TRBV12-3 or TRBV12-4 with TRBJ2-7; the D gene could be TRBD1 or TRBD2 (5 bases each). V lost 5 bases to trimming and J lost 0 bases, with 11 bases between them. The CDR3 totals 14 residues.

This clonotype was counted only a few times. J is TRBJ2-3 and V is TRBV6-2 or TRBV6-3, with D perhaps matching TRBD1 (6 bases). This CDR3 is 14 amino acids long. V lost 6 bases, J lost 5 bases, and 15 bases lay in between. Germline loops: CDR1 MNHEY, CDR2 SVGEGT. The CDR3 DNA reads TGTGCCAGCAGCCTCGCTTGGGGGCTAGATACGCAGTATTTT. As protein: CASSLAWGLDTQYF.

This clonotype was seen ten or more times. V usage is TRBV4-1 and J usage is TRBJ2-7; D remains ambiguous. CDR1 and CDR2 (germline): MGHRA, YSYEKL. The CDR3 covers 12 residues. Trimming pared 0 bases from V and 9 bases from J, leaving 9 bases between. CDR3 loop: CASSQDQVGQYF. DNA of the CDR3: TGCGCCAGCAGCCAAGATCAAGTTGGGCAGTACTTC.

The J gene is TRBJ1-5, the V gene TRBV4-1, with D perhaps matching TRBD1 (6 bases). Trimming removed 0 bases from V and 10 bases from J, with 19 bases in between. CDR1 MGHRA and CDR2 YSYEKL come from the germline V gene. The CDR3 loop spans 16 amino acids. The CDR3 spells CASSQEGRQANPPQHF. The DNA of the CDR3 is TGCGCCAGCAGCCAAGAAGGAAGACAGGCCAATCCCCCCCAGCATTTT.

This clonotype was seen at least ten times. This rearrangement joins TRBV2 to TRBJ1-5, with 7 bases aligning to TRBD1. Germline CDR1 and CDR2: SNHLY and FYNNEI. This CDR3 spans 17 amino acids. The ends lost 6 bases at V and 3 bases at J; junction bases unmatched: 14. CDR3 protein: CASSLLRQGRHNQPQHF. Here the CDR3 DNA reads TGTGCCAGCAGCCTATTAAGACAGGGCCGACACAATCAGCCCCAGCATTTT.

Regarding this clonotype: A read error may account for a junction end that differs from germline. This rearrangement joins TRBV7-2 to TRBJ1-5; D is unclear. CDR3 length: 14 residues. Germline lookup yields CDR1 SGHTA and CDR2 FQGNSA. The CDR3 protein is CASSEDGANQPRHF. CDR3 coding DNA: TGTGCCAGCAGCGAGGACGGCGCCAATCAACCCCGGCATTTT. Complete variable domain (other parts from reference TRBV7-2 and TRBJ1-5): GAGVSQSPSNKVTEKGKDVELRCDPISGHTALYWYRQSLGQGLEFLIYFQGNSAPDKSGLPSDRFSAERTGGSVSTLTIQRTQQEDSAVYLCASSEDGANQPRHFGDGTRLSIL.

V and J are TRBV21-1 and TRBJ1-1. TRBV21-1 is tagged as a pseudogene. The CDR3 runs 14 residues. CDR3 sequence: CASSKNGGNTEAFF. CDR3 nucleotides: TGTGCCAGCAGCAAAAATGGCGGGAACACTGAAGCTTTCTTT.

The chain employs TRBV27 and TRBJ2-3; 12 bases map to TRBD2. With 6 bases clipped from V and 4 bases from J, the junction kept 11 bases outside the gene matches. Germline lookup yields CDR1 MNHEY and CDR2 SMNVEV (reference sequence). The CDR3 has 17 residues. The CDR3 bases are TGTGCCAGCAGCGCATTGACTAGCGGGAGAGTAGCAGATACGCAGTATTTT. Translating gives CASSALTSGRVADTQYF.

This clonotype occurred many times. V gene TRBV20-1 combines with J gene TRBJ1-1; perhaps TRBD1 as D (6 bases). Deletions cut 1 base from V and 7 bases from J, with 13 bases between. The CDR3 spans 13 residues. Per the germline V gene, CDR1 is DFQATT and CDR2 is SNEGSKA (reference sequence). The CDR3, as DNA: TGCAGTGCTAGAGGGGACAAGATCAATGAAGCTTTCTTT. It yields the protein CSARGDKINEAFF.

This rearrangement joins TRBV14 to TRBJ2-7; weak D call: TRBD1 (6 bases). Between the trimmed V and J ends, which lost 3 bases and 4 bases, there was a span of 22 bases. The germline V gene has CDR1 SGHDN and CDR2 FVKESK. The CDR3 spans 17 residues. CDR3 in amino acids: CASSHDPSRQVAYEQYF. The CDR3 region has the DNA TGTGCCAGCAGCCACGATCCTTCGAGACAGGTGGCTTACGAGCAGTACTTC.

The table lists this clonotype with a few counts. J is TRBJ2-7 and V is TRBV7-9; D possibly corresponds to TRBD2 (6 bases). V was cut by 5 bases and J by 2 bases, with 19 bases left in between. Per germline, CDR1 SEHNR and CDR2 FQNEAQ (reference sequence). There are 16 residues in the CDR3. The CDR3 DNA sequence: TGTGCCAGCAGCGCCCGAGGGAGCGGGTGGACCTACGAGCAGTACTTC. Translated, it gives CASSARGSGWTYEQYF.